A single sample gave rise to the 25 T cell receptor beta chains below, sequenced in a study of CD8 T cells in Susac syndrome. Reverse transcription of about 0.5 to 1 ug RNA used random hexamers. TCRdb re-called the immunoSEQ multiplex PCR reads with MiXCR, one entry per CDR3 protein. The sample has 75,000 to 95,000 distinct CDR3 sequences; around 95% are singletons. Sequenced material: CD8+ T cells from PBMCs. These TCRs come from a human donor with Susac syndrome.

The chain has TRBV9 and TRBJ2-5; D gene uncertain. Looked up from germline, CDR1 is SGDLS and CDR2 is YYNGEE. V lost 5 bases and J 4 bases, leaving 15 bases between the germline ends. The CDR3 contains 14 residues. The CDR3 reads CASRELEVGETQYF. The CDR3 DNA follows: TGTGCCAGCAGGGAGCTAGAGGTGGGAGAGACCCAGTACTTC.

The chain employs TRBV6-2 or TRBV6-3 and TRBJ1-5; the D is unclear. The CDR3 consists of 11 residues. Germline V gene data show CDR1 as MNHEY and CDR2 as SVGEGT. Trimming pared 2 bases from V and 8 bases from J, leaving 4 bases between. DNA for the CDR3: TGTGCCAGCAGTTACCCGGAGCCCCAGCATTTT. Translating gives CASSYPEPQHF.

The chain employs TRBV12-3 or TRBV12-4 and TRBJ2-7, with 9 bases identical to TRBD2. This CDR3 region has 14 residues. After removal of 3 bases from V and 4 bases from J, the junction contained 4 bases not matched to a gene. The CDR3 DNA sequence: TGTGCCAGCAGTTTCCTAGCGGGGACGTACGAGCAGTACTTC. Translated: CASSFLAGTYEQYF.

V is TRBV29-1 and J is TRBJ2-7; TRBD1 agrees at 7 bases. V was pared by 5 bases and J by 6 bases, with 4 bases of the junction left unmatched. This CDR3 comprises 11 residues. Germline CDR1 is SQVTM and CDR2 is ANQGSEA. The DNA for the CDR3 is TGCAGCGTTAATACAGGGGTCGAGCAGTACTTC. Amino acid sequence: CSVNTGVEQYF.

The CDR3 DNA reads as TGTGCCAGCAGCGGACAGAGAGGCGCACCCTACGAGCAGTACTTC. Translated, it gives CASSGQRGAPYEQYF. This chain connects TRBV9 to TRBJ2-7, with D tentatively TRBD1 (5 bases). V lost 3 bases, J lost 2 bases, and 15 bases lay in between. CDR1 is SGDLS, CDR2 YYNGEE, per germline. There are 15 residues in the CDR3.

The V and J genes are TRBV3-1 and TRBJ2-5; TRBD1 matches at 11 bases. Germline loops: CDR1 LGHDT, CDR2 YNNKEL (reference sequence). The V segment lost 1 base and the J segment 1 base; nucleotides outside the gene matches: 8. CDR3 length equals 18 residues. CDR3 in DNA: TGTGCCAGCAGCCAAGGGGTTTGGACAGGGGGCCTCCAAGAGACCCAGTACTTC. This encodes CASSQGVWTGGLQETQYF.

Here the CDR3 DNA reads TGTGCCAGCAGCTTAGGAGACCAGACCTACGAGCAGTACTTC. Translated, it gives CASSLGDQTYEQYF. J is TRBJ2-7 and V is TRBV7-9; the D is unclear. This CDR3 has 14 amino acids. The V end was cut by 1 base, the J end by 2 bases, with 9 bases between. The germline gives CDR1 SEHNR, CDR2 FQNEAQ (reference sequence).

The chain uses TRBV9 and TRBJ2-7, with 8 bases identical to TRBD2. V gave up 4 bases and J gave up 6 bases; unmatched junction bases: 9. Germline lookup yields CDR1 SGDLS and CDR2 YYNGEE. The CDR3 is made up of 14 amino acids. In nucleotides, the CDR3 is TGTGCCAGCAGCCCCTCAGGGACTAGGGGCGAGCAGTACTTC. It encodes CASSPSGTRGEQYF.

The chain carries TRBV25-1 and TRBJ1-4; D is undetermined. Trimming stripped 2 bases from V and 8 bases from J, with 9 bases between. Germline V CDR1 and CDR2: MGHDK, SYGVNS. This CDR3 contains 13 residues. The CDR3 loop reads CASSEGPWEKLFF. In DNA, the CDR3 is TGTGCCAGCAGTGAAGGACCCTGGGAAAAACTGTTTTTT. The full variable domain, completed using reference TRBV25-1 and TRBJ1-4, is EADIYQTPRYLVIGTGKKITLECSQTMGHDKMYWYQQDPGMELHLIHYSYGVNSTEKGDLSSESTVSRIRTEHFPLTLESARPSHTSQYLCASSEGPWEKLFFGSGTQLSVL.

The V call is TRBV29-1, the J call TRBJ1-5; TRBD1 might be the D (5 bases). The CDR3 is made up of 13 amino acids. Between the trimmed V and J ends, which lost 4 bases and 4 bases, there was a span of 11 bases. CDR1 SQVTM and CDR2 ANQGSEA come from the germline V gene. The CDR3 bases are TGCAGCGTTGTGCAGGGAGGGAATCAGCCCCAGCATTTT. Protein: CSVVQGGNQPQHF.

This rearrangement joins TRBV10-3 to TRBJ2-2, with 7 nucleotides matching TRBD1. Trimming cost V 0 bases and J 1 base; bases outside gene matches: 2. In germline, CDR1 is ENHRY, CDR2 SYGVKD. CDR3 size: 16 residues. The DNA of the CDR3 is TGTGCCATCAGTGAGTCGGGACAGAAGAACACCGGGGAGCTGTTTTTT. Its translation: CAISESGQKNTGELFF.

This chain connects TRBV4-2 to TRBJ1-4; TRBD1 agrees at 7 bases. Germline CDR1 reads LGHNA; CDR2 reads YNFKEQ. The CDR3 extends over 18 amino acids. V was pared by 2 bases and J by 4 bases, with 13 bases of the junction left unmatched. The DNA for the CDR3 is TGTGCCAGCAGCCAACTTAGGGGGGACAGCGGTCGTAATGAAAAACTGTTTTTT. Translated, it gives CASSQLRGDSGRNEKLFF.

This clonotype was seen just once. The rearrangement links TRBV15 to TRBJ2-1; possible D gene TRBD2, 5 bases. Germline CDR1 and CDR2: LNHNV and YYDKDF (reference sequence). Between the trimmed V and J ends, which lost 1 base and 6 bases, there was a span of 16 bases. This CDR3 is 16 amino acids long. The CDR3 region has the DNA TGTGCCACCAGCAGAGTTGAGGGCCCTCGTATCAATGAGCAGTTCTTC. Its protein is CATSRVEGPRINEQFF.

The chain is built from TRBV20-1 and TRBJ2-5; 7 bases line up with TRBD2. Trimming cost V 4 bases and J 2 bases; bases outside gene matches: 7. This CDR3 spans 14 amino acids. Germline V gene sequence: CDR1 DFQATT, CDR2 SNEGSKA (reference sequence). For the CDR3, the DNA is TGCAGTGCTATACGGGACTACCTACAAGAGACCCAGTACTTC. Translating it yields CSAIRDYLQETQYF.

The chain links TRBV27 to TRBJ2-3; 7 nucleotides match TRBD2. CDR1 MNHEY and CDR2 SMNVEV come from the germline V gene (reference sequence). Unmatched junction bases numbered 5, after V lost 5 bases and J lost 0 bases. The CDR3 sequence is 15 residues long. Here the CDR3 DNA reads TGTGCCAGCAGTCTAGCGGACACCAGCACAGATACGCAGTATTTT. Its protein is CASSLADTSTDTQYF.

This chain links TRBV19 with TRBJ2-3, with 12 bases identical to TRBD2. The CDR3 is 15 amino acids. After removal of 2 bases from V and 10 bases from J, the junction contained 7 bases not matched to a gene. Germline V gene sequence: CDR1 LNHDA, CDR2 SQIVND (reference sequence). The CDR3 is CASSISPTSGSAQYF. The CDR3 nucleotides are TGTGCCAGTAGTATATCCCCGACTAGCGGGAGCGCGCAGTATTTT.

DNA for the CDR3: TGCAGTGCTAGTTCGAGCGAGAACACAGATACGCAGTATTTT. This gives the protein CSASSSENTDTQYF. This chain links TRBV20-1 with TRBJ2-3, with D hard to call. Germline CDR1 DFQATT, CDR2 SNEGSKA (reference sequence). The CDR3 length is 14 residues. V was pared by 3 bases and J by 2 bases, with 12 bases between.

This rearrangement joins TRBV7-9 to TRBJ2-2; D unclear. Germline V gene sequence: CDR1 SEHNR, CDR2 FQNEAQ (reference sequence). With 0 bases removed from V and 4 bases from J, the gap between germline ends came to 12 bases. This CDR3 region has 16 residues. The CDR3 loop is CASSLASGYLTGELFF. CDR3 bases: TGTGCCAGCAGCTTAGCATCAGGATATCTCACCGGGGAGCTGTTTTTT.

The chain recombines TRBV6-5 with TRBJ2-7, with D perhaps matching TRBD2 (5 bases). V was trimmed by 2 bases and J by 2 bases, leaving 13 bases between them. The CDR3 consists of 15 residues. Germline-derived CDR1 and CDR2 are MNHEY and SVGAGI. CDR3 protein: CASSYAGGSTYEQYF. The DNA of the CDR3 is TGTGCCAGCAGTTACGCAGGTGGGAGTACCTACGAGCAGTACTTC.

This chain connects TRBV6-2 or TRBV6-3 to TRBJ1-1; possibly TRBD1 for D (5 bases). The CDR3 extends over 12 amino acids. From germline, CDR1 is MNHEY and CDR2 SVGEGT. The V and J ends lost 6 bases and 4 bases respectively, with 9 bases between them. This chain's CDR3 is CASRQVGTEAFF. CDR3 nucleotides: TGTGCCAGCAGACAGGTGGGCACTGAAGCTTTCTTT.

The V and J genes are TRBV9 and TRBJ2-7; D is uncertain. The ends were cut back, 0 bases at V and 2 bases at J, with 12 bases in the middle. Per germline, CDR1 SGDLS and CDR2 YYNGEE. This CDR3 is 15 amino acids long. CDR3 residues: CASSVVADATYEQYF. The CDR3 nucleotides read TGTGCCAGCAGCGTAGTAGCTGATGCTACCTACGAGCAGTACTTC. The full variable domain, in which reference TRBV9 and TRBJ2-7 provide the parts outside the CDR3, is DSGVTQTPKHLITATGQRVTLRCSPRSGDLSVYWYQQSLDQGLQFLIQYYNGEERAKGNILERFSAQQFPDLHSELNLSSLELGDSALYFCASSVVADATYEQYFGPGTRLTVT.

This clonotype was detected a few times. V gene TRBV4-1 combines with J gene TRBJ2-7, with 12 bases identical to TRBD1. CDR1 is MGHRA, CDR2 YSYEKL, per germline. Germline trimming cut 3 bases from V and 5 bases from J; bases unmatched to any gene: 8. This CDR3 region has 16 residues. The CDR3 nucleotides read TGCGCCAGCAGCCAGGCTCTGGGACAGGGGGCTGACGAGCAGTACTTC. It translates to CASSQALGQGADEQYF.

The CDR3 DNA is TGTGCCAGCAGCTACCCCTTGGGGGCGGGCACCAATGAGCAGTTCTTC. It encodes CASSYPLGAGTNEQFF. This chain uses TRBV11-2 with TRBJ2-1; D perhaps matches TRBD1 (6 bases). V lost 4 bases and J 6 bases, leaving 19 bases between the germline ends. In germline, CDR1 is SGHAT, CDR2 FQNNGV. The CDR3 sequence is 16 residues long.

This CDR3 is CARGGGRFLEEAFF. DNA for the CDR3: TGTGCCCGAGGAGGCGGGAGGTTTCTGGAAGAGGCTTTCTTT. The V and J genes are TRBV30 and TRBJ1-1; D remains unclear. Germline V gene lookup returns CDR1 GTSNPN and CDR2 SVGIG (reference sequence). The CDR3 extends over 14 amino acids. Trimming removed 8 bases from V and 11 bases from J, with 27 bases in between.

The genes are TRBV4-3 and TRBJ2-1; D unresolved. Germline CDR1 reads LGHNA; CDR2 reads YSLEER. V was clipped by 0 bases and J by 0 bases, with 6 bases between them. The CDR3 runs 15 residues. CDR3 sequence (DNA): TGCGCCAGCAGCCAAGACCCTATCTCCTACAATGAGCAGTTCTTC. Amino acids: CASSQDPISYNEQFF.